This TCR beta chain was documented in a study of blood T cell repertoires in COVID-19. Study details: Collection of acute and convalescent COVID-19 samples took place in the United States, Italy and Spain. T cells, B-cell-depleted T cells, or PBMCs provided the cDNA or gDNA that served as material.

This clone appeared a single time. Trimming stripped 5 bases from V and 4 bases from J, with 12 bases between. The CDR3 has 14 residues. CDR1 and CDR2 from the germline V gene are SGHAT and FQNNGV. As originally analysed: Amplifying reference gene primers gave estimates of nucleated cell counts. Profiled with immunoSEQ multiplex PCR; TCRdb holds only in-frame clones, not every one. The DNA gave D and trimming, while V, J and clone size come from that table. This repertoire shows about 180,000 clones, 80% to 90% found once; its top ten account for 9.5% to 13%. The chain carries TRBV11-2 and TRBJ2-1; D unresolved. The TCR comes from a human donor with active or convalescent COVID-19. The donor label of this sample is uncertain. The sequencing sample was made of peripheral blood. CDR3 sequence (DNA): TGTGCCAGCAGCCCCCGACGACTGTACAATGAGCAGTTCTTC. This translates into CASSPRRLYNEQFF.